This TCR beta chain was captured in a study of beta chain features in type 1 diabetes. General study findings and limits: Among type 1 diabetes patients, VDJ junctions had fewer insertions and more deletions. A possible short-template PCR bias applies equally to patients and controls. There was a moderate but significant shortening of TCRB CDR3s in all four CD4+ subsets of Type 1 diabetes patients.

TCRB transcripts that were expressed got sequenced, as all of the isolated RNA had been reverse transcribed. About 3.57 million reads, on average, came from each naive, central memory and regulatory T cell sample. The table came from immunoSEQ multiplex PCR; TCRdb's copy has only in-frame clones and leaves some out. The sample holds roughly 330,000 clones, approximately 12% seen once. Germline V lookup: CDR1 KGHSH, CDR2 LQKENI. CDR3 length: 14 amino acids. Trimming pared 3 bases from V and 4 bases from J, leaving 12 bases between. This clone has a handful of counts. The antigen is unknown. The origin of this receptor is a woman younger than 30 with type 1 diabetes. V is TRBV18 and J is TRBJ2-5; D perhaps matches TRBD2 (7 bases). The sample taken for sequencing was naive CD4+ T cells from blood. The CDR3 reads CASSPRGQLETQYF. CDR3 nucleotide sequence: TGTGCCAGCTCACCGCGGGGGCAGCTAGAGACCCAGTACTTC.